These 13 T cell receptor beta chains were sequenced from one sample in a study of T cell repertoires in cytomegalovirus infection. In TCRdb, the reads were re-called with MiXCR into one record per CDR3 protein. The data contain fewer than 1,000,000 distinct CDR3 sequences, around 29% of them singletons. No antigen has been assigned to these receptors. The sample in question was cultured CD8+ T cells from PBMCs, obtained from culture after CMV antigen stimulation. The receptor source for this set is a human donor in good health (CMV status not recorded). Some clones in this sample may be carry-over from other donors' samples.

This clonotype was detected only a few times. V usage is TRBV12-5 and J usage is TRBJ2-1; 10 bases line up with TRBD2. Germline-derived CDR1 and CDR2 are LGHNT and FRNRAP. The V segment lost 0 bases and the J segment 0 bases; nucleotides outside the gene matches: 5. The CDR3 runs 18 residues. CDR3 DNA sequence: TGTGCTAGTGGTTTGGTACTAGGACTAGCGGACTCCTACAATGAGCAGTTCTTC. Translation: CASGLVLGLADSYNEQFF.

V and J are TRBV11-2 and TRBJ2-7, with D possibly TRBD1 on 5 matching bases. Germline loops: CDR1 SGHAT, CDR2 FQNNGV. CDR3 length: 17 residues. V was cut by 5 bases and J by 4 bases, with 24 bases left in between. CDR3 sequence reads: CASSRLGAQPLTYEQYF. The CDR3 bases are TGTGCCAGCAGCCGACTTGGGGCCCAGCCCTTGACATACGAGCAGTACTTC. The full variable domain, in which reference TRBV11-2 and TRBJ2-7 provide the parts outside the CDR3, is EAGVAQSPRYKIIEKRQSVAFWCNPISGHATLYWYQQILGQGPKLLIQFQNNGVVDDSQLPKDRFSAERLKGVDSTLKIQPAKLEDSAVYLCASSRLGAQPLTYEQYFGPGTRLTVT.

The chain links TRBV4-3 to TRBJ1-4; maybe TRBD1 (5 bases). From germline, CDR1 is LGHNA and CDR2 YSLEER. V lost 0 bases, J lost 0 bases, and 8 bases lay in between. This CDR3 has 16 residues. CDR3 nucleotide sequence: TGCGCCAGCAGCCAAGAGGGGCAGCCAACTAATGAAAAACTGTTTTTT. It codes for CASSQEGQPTNEKLFF.

In its sample, this clonotype was seen a few times. Here the CDR3 DNA reads TGTGCCAGCAGTGCCGGTGGGCCCGGGTACACTGAAGCTTTCTTT. It is translated as CASSAGGPGYTEAFF. The chain carries TRBV6-1 and TRBJ1-1; D remains ambiguous. In germline, CDR1 is MNHNS, CDR2 SASEGT. CDR3 length: 15 amino acids. V was shortened by 4 bases and J by 3 bases, with 15 bases between the two germline ends.

With regard to this clonotype: Given a much more abundant clone one base away, this may be a read error. CDR3 loop: CASRGGEVDNQPQHF. In DNA, the CDR3 is TGTGCCAGCAGGGGGGGAGAGGTCGACAATCAGCCCCAGCATTTT. V gene TRBV7-2 combines with J gene TRBJ1-5, with D maybe TRBD1 (5 bases). This CDR3 region has 15 residues. In germline, CDR1 is SGHTA, CDR2 FQGNSA. V was cut by 6 bases and J by 3 bases, with 15 bases left in between.

The chain has TRBV11-2 and TRBJ2-2; 7 bases are shared with TRBD2. The CDR3 contains 16 residues. Germline CDR1 reads SGHAT; CDR2 reads FQNNGV. V gave up 1 base and J gave up 2 bases; unmatched junction bases: 4. CDR3 bases: TGTGCCAGCAGCTTAGGTGCGGGGGTAAACACCGGGGAGCTGTTTTTT. Translated, it gives CASSLGAGVNTGELFF.

The chain is built from TRBV27 and TRBJ2-1; D gene ambiguous. Germline lookup yields CDR1 MNHEY and CDR2 SMNVEV (reference sequence). The CDR3 consists of 14 residues. Trimming removed 4 bases at V and 0 bases at J, with 7 bases between. CDR3 residues: CASSYTVSYNEQFF. The CDR3 nucleotides are TGTGCCAGCAGTTACACGGTCTCCTACAATGAGCAGTTCTTC.

At least ten counts were recorded for this clonotype. This rearrangement joins TRBV7-2 to TRBJ2-3; 9 bases map to TRBD2. The CDR3 runs to 16 residues. Per germline, CDR1 SGHTA and CDR2 FQGNSA. V was pared by 1 base and J by 4 bases, with 6 bases of the junction left unmatched. CDR3 DNA: TGTGCCAGCAGCTTAGAGGGCGGGGGGGCCCCAGATACGCAGTATTTT. It translates to CASSLEGGGAPDTQYF.

This clonotype was observed many times. DNA for the CDR3: TGTGCCAGCATCAGTGGCGGCACTGAAGCTTTCTTT. Its translation: CASISGGTEAFF. This chain uses TRBV7-2 with TRBJ1-1; D is ambiguous. The germline V gene has CDR1 SGHTA and CDR2 FQGNSA. The CDR3 has 12 residues. V lost 7 bases, J lost 4 bases, and 10 bases lay in between.

The rearrangement links TRBV27 to TRBJ1-1; D unclear. Germline CDR1 and CDR2: MNHEY and SMNVEV (reference sequence). V was trimmed by 3 bases and J by 5 bases, leaving 13 bases between them. The length of the CDR3 is 14 residues. The CDR3 region is CASSFGVVGTEAFF. The CDR3 DNA sequence: TGTGCCAGCAGTTTTGGGGTGGTAGGAACTGAAGCTTTCTTT.

Comments on this clonotype: This may stem from a read error, because a much larger clone lies one nucleotide away. This chain uses TRBV7-6 with TRBJ1-1, with D possibly being TRBD1 (6 bases). Between the trimmed V and J ends, which lost 0 bases and 8 bases, there was a span of 25 bases. Germline lookup yields CDR1 SGHVS and CDR2 FNYEAQ. The CDR3 runs to 18 residues. The CDR3 sequence is CASSLAWGLEGGYSEAFF. The CDR3 DNA reads as TGTGCCAGCAGCTTAGCGTGGGGTCTGGAGGGGGGTTATTCGGAAGCTTTCTTT.

This clonotype appeared a few times. V and J are TRBV25-1 and TRBJ2-2; 7 nucleotides agree with TRBD2. Germline CDR1 is MGHDK and CDR2 is SYGVNS. The CDR3 runs 16 residues. The J segment lost 6 bases and the V segment lost 3 bases, leaving 10 bases of the junction unmatched. In nucleotides, the CDR3 is TGTGCCAGCAGTGACTGGGCGGGGGTGGCTGCCGGGGAGCTGTTTTTT. The encoded protein is CASSDWAGVAAGELFF.

This clonotype was seen ten or more times. This chain links TRBV2 with TRBJ2-7; D not certain. The CDR3 extends over 11 amino acids. V dropped 4 bases and J dropped 4 bases, with 5 bases sitting between them. CDR1 is SNHLY, CDR2 FYNNEI, per germline. CDR3 DNA sequence: TGTGCCAGCAGTGTTGGTTACGAGCAGTACGTC. Encoded protein: CASSVGYEQYV.